A selection of T cell receptor beta chains follows, all from one sample in a study of blood T cell repertoires in COVID-19. Method: immunoSEQ multiplex PCR; TCRdb's copy keeps in-frame clones and lacks some. Of over 150,000 clones listed, about 86% are singletons. The specimen sequenced was peripheral blood. Source of these receptors: a woman in her 70s with COVID-19, enrolled during active disease. CDR3s include the opening cysteine and the closing phenylalanine or tryptophan. D genes are given only for firm matches. The listing skips clone size in some rows; elsewhere it reads once, few, many or a size class.

V,J,size,D,CDR3,DNA
TRBV30,TRBJ1-2,-,TRBD1,CAWTPDRGGYGYTF,TGTGCCTGGACCCCGGACAGGGGAGGATATGGCTACACCTTC
TRBV30,TRBJ1-3,once,TRBD1,CAWSKPGQGIPLSGNTIYF,TGTGCCTGGAGTAAACCGGGACAGGGGATTCCCCTCTCTGGAAACACCATATATTTT
TRBV6-2/TRBV6-3,TRBJ1-5,-,-,CASSYSTGGGYSNQPQHF,TGTGCCAGCAGTTACTCGACCGGGGGAGGGTATAGCAATCAGCCCCAGCATTTT
TRBV5-1,TRBJ1-6,-,TRBD1,CASSLSLLRQGYGYNSPLHF,TGCGCCAGCAGCTTGAGTCTCTTGAGACAGGGGTACGGATATAATTCACCCCTCCACTTT
TRBV30,TRBJ2-1,-,TRBD2,CARAGAYNEQFF,TGTGCCCGAGCGGGAGCCTACAATGAGCAGTTCTTC
TRBV6-5,TRBJ2-7,-,-,CASSPFDSSSYEQYF,TGTGCCAGCAGCCCCTTTGACAGTAGCTCCTACGAGCAGTACTTC
TRBV2,TRBJ2-4,once,TRBD2,CASRVGRGRAGTDF,TGTGCCAGCAGAGTCGGTCGCGGGAGGGCCGGTACCGACTTC
TRBV5-4,TRBJ2-1,-,TRBD1,CASSMGGTGDYNEQFF,TGTGCCAGCAGCATGGGGGGGACAGGGGATTACAATGAGCAGTTCTTC
TRBV5-1,TRBJ2-1,-,-,CASSPKWGTFEQFF,TGCGCCAGCAGCCCCAAATGGGGCACCTTTGAGCAGTTCTTC
TRBV7-9,TRBJ2-1,-,-,CASSLSAVSYNEQFF,TGTGCCAGCAGCTTATCAGCGGTCTCGTACAATGAGCAGTTCTTC
TRBV27,TRBJ1-1,many,TRBD1,CASSPRTGIRTEAFF,TGTGCCAGCAGTCCACGGACAGGGATTAGGACTGAAGCTTTCTTT
TRBV7-9,TRBJ2-1,-,TRBD2,CASSREESLAGGHGDEQFF,TGTGCCAGCAGCCGGGAGGAGTCCCTAGCGGGAGGCCATGGAGATGAGCAGTTCTTC
TRBV7-2,TRBJ1-2,-,-,CASSSSRGFHGYTF,TGTGCCAGCAGCTCCAGTCGAGGGTTCCATGGCTACACCTTC
TRBV7-2,TRBJ2-7,-,TRBD2,CASSLGPAGGREQYF,TGTGCCAGCAGCTTGGGACCAGCGGGAGGGAGAGAGCAGTACTTC
TRBV7-8,TRBJ2-7,-,-,CASSLFRETLGVVSIYEQYF,TGTGCCAGCAGCTTATTTAGGGAGACGCTAGGAGTGGTTAGCATCTACGAGCAGTACTTC
TRBV19,TRBJ2-2,-,TRBD1,CASSFRTGENGELFF,TGTGCCAGTAGCTTCCGGACAGGGGAGAACGGGGAGCTGTTTTTT
TRBV28,TRBJ1-2,-,TRBD1,CASSSTGGGYGYTF,TGTGCCAGCAGTTCGACAGGGGGCGGCTATGGCTACACCTTC
TRBV19,TRBJ1-1,once,-,CASSTVLNTEAFF,TGTGCCAGTAGTACGGTGTTGAACACTGAAGCTTTCTTT
TRBV19,TRBJ2-4,-,TRBD2,CASSMGLEVQNIQYF,TGTGCCAGTAGTATGGGACTAGAGGTACAAAACATTCAGTACTTC
TRBV18,TRBJ1-5,-,TRBD1,CASSQDRGSNQPQHF,TGTGCCAGCTCACAAGACAGGGGGAGCAATCAGCCCCAGCATTTT
TRBV5-1,TRBJ2-1,-,-,CASSLGQTYNEQFF,TGCGCCAGCAGCTTGGGTCAGACCTACAATGAGCAGTTCTTC
TRBV11-2,TRBJ1-2,-,TRBD1,CASSLAGGSAGYTF,TGTGCCAGCAGCTTAGCAGGGGGTAGCGCTGGCTACACCTTC
TRBV5-1,TRBJ2-7,-,-,CASSSTTPTYEQYF,TGCGCCAGCAGCTCGACAACTCCTACCTACGAGCAGTACTTC
TRBV3-1/TRBV3-2,TRBJ2-2,few,TRBD2,CASSQLADTGELFF,TGTGCCAGCAGCCAACTAGCGGACACCGGGGAGCTGTTTTTT
TRBV4-2,TRBJ1-1,-,TRBD1,CASSQGTGFRYTEAFF,TGTGCCAGCAGCCAGGGGACAGGGTTCAGGTACACTGAAGCTTTCTTT
TRBV6-5,TRBJ1-1,-,-,CASSLAYTEAFF,TGTGCCAGCAGTTTGGCCTACACTGAAGCTTTCTTT
TRBV7-2,TRBJ2-2,once,-,CASSRGLAEGGGELFF,TGTGCCAGCAGCCGGGGGCTAGCGGAGGGCGGCGGGGAGCTGTTTTTT